Presented here are 27 T cell receptor beta chains from one specimen sequenced in a study of spatial heterogeneity in lung cancer. Findings of the study overall: In tumors, expanded intratumoral alpha and beta TCR counts tracked mutation counts.

TCRdb passed the 5' RACE reads through MiXCR, listing each CDR3 protein once. The profile covers 16,000 or so distinct CDR3 sequences, with approximately 7% appearing a single time and 20% taken by the ten largest. Their antigens are not known. The time point denotes: sample taken at primary tumor resection. The sequenced sample was lung tumor tissue, obtained at surgery. The receptors stem from a female donor with early-stage non-small cell lung cancer.

A few counts support this clonotype. The V and J genes are TRBV2 and TRBJ2-2, with D maybe TRBD1 (6 bases). This CDR3 has 15 residues. The V gene lost 6 bases and the J gene lost 6 bases, with 17 bases spanning the gap. Germline assignment: CDR1 SNHLY and CDR2 FYNNEI. Here the CDR3 DNA reads TGTGCCAGCAGCCGGGACACCATAGGTCCCGGGGAGCTGTTTTTT. Translation: CASSRDTIGPGELFF.

As regards this clonotype: A much larger clone lies a single base off, so this may be a read error. The chain employs TRBV9 and TRBJ1-6; no clear D. Germline V gene lookup returns CDR1 SGDLS and CDR2 YYNGEE. CDR3 size: 17 residues. CDR3 in amino acids: CASSVEAGPKPNSRLHF. The DNA of the CDR3 is TGTGCCAGCAGCGTAGAGGCGGGCCCGAAACCAAATTCACGCCTCCACTTT.

The table lists this clonotype with many counts. This chain uses TRBV5-1 with TRBJ1-1; D is unclear. V dropped 0 bases and J dropped 1 base, with 7 bases sitting between them. This CDR3 is built from 14 residues. The germline CDR1 and CDR2 sequences are SGHRS and YFSETQ. The CDR3 region has the DNA TGCGCCAGCAGCTTGGCGACGGCGAACACTGAAGCTTTCTTT. This sequence encodes CASSLATANTEAFF. Complete variable domain (other parts from reference TRBV5-1 and TRBJ1-1): KAGVTQTPRYLIKTRGQQVTLSCSPISGHRSVSWYQQTPGQGLQFLFEYFSETQRNKGNFPGRFSGRQFSNSRSEMNVSTLELGDSALYLCASSLATANTEAFFGQGTRLTVV.

This clonotype was counted between two and nine times. This chain connects TRBV6-2 or TRBV6-3 to TRBJ2-6; tentatively, D is TRBD2 (6 bases). The length of the CDR3 is 15 residues. The ends were cut back, 6 bases at V and 2 bases at J, with 11 bases in the middle. Looked up from germline, CDR1 is MNHEY and CDR2 is SVGEGT. As DNA, the CDR3 is TGTGCCAGCAGCCTTGGCGGGGCTGGGGCCAACGTCCTGACTTTC. Its protein product is CASSLGGAGANVLTF.

This clonotype was observed many times. The chain combines TRBV12-3 or TRBV12-4 with TRBJ2-2, with 9 bases aligning to TRBD1. The CDR3 sequence is 15 residues long. V shed 5 bases and J 3 bases; nucleotides not matched to a gene: 4. DNA of the CDR3: TGTGCCAGCAGTCTCGACAGGGGGTACACCGGGGAGCTGTTTTTT. It translates to CASSLDRGYTGELFF.

The chain uses TRBV20-1 and TRBJ2-1, with TRBD2 matching 8 bases. Germline CDR1 and CDR2: DFQATT and SNEGSKA (reference sequence). The CDR3 runs 16 residues. Trimming removed 0 bases from V and 10 bases from J; junction bases left unmatched: 14. CDR3 coding DNA: TGCAGTGCTAGAGATAGAATGGGCACCCCGGGGGGGGAGCAGTTCTTC. It encodes CSARDRMGTPGGEQFF.

This clonotype was counted only a few times. The V and J genes are TRBV19 and TRBJ1-4, with 7 bases aligning to TRBD1. Germline CDR1 LNHDA, CDR2 SQIVND (reference sequence). The CDR3 is 20 amino acids. The junction had 17 bases not matched to a gene; V was cut back by 2 bases and J by 2 bases. The chain's CDR3 is CASSISSGDSPAGTNEKLFF. Here the CDR3 DNA reads TGTGCCAGTAGTATATCCTCCGGGGACAGTCCCGCCGGGACTAATGAAAAACTGTTTTTT.

This clonotype showed up just a few times. The genes are TRBV3-1 and TRBJ2-3, with 10 bases lining up with TRBD2. The CDR3 length is 18 residues. The germline V gene has CDR1 LGHDT and CDR2 YNNKEL (reference sequence). The ends lost 1 base at V and 6 bases at J; junction bases unmatched: 13. The CDR3 bases are TGTGCCAGCAGCCAAGGGGTTGCTCTAGCGGGGGTTGAGGATACGCAGTATTTT. Its translation: CASSQGVALAGVEDTQYF.

This clonotype was detected only a few times. The chain recombines TRBV6-1 with TRBJ2-2; 7 bases are shared with TRBD2. The germline V gene encodes CDR1 MNHNS and CDR2 SASEGT. V gave up 3 bases and J gave up 7 bases; unmatched junction bases: 2. This CDR3 has 13 residues. The CDR3 nucleotides are TGTGCCAGCAGTGATTGGGAGGGCGGGGAGCTGTTTTTT. The encoded protein is CASSDWEGGELFF.

This clonotype has more than one count but fewer than ten. The chain links TRBV5-6 to TRBJ2-5, with D perhaps matching TRBD1 (6 bases). CDR3 length: 14 amino acids. Germline V lookup: CDR1 SGHDT, CDR2 YYEEEE. Trimming pared 4 bases from V and 1 base from J, leaving 11 bases between. The DNA of the CDR3 is TGTGCCAGCAGCAATGACAGGCCCCAAGAGACCCAGTACTTC. This codes for CASSNDRPQETQYF.

This clonotype was observed at least ten times. The chain carries TRBV5-1 and TRBJ1-6, with 11 bases fitting TRBD1. This CDR3 is built from 15 residues. Germline CDR1 reads SGHRS; CDR2 reads YFSETQ. J lost 8 bases, V lost 4 bases, and 5 bases had no gene match. The CDR3: CASSAGQGADSPLHF. In nucleotides, the CDR3 is TGCGCCAGCAGCGCAGGACAGGGGGCGGATTCACCCCTCCACTTT.

At least ten counts were recorded for this clonotype. The CDR3 sequence is CASSLDGNQPQHF. The CDR3 DNA is TGCGCCAGCAGCTTGGACGGGAATCAGCCCCAGCATTTT. This rearrangement joins TRBV5-1 to TRBJ1-5, with unresolved D. The ends were cut back, 0 bases at V and 4 bases at J, with 5 bases in the middle. The CDR3 contains 13 residues. Germline V CDR1 and CDR2: SGHRS, YFSETQ. The whole variable domain, filled in from reference TRBV5-1 and TRBJ1-5, reads KAGVTQTPRYLIKTRGQQVTLSCSPISGHRSVSWYQQTPGQGLQFLFEYFSETQRNKGNFPGRFSGRQFSNSRSEMNVSTLELGDSALYLCASSLDGNQPQHFGDGTRLSIL.

In its sample, this clonotype was seen many times. The chain links TRBV18 to TRBJ2-1; 11 nucleotides agree with TRBD2. V dropped 6 bases and J dropped 4; count of bases not matched to a gene: 5. Germline V CDR1 and CDR2: KGHSH, LQKENI. The CDR3 consists of 15 residues. CDR3 loop: CASSVSGGAYNEQFF. Here the CDR3 DNA reads TGTGCCAGCTCGGTTAGCGGGGGGGCGTACAATGAGCAGTTCTTC.

This clonotype was counted at least ten times. CDR3: CASSQDLGRSSNSPLHF. DNA for the CDR3: TGTGCCAGCAGCCAAGATCTAGGAAGGAGCTCTAATTCACCCCTCCACTTT. The rearrangement joins TRBV3-1 to TRBJ1-6; no clear D gene. The ends were cut back, 0 bases at V and 6 bases at J, with 15 bases in the middle. Per germline, CDR1 LGHDT and CDR2 YNNKEL (reference sequence). There are 17 residues in the CDR3.

The V call is TRBV5-1, the J call TRBJ2-5, with D possibly matching TRBD2 (6 bases). CDR3 size: 15 residues. V was cut by 5 bases and J by 3 bases, with 17 bases left in between. Per the germline V gene, CDR1 is SGHRS and CDR2 is YFSETQ. CDR3 bases: TGCGCCAGCAGAAGGGACGGGACGGGGGAAGAGACCCAGTACTTC. Translated, it gives CASRRDGTGEETQYF.

This clonotype occurred many times. The chain combines TRBV28 with TRBJ1-5; TRBD1 might be the D (5 bases). This CDR3 region has 14 residues. Germline V CDR1 and CDR2: MDHEN, SYDVKM. Trimming removed 2 bases from V and 5 bases from J, with 10 bases in between. The CDR3 coding sequence is TGTGCCAGCAGTTTACAGGGAAGTCATCAGCCCCAGCATTTT. Encoded protein: CASSLQGSHQPQHF.

The sample holds many counts of this clonotype. This chain joins TRBV7-2 and TRBJ1-1; D not certain. V gave up 3 bases and J gave up 3 bases, with 14 bases separating them. The CDR3 is made up of 15 amino acids. Germline values: CDR1 SGHTA, CDR2 FQGNSA. The CDR3 coding sequence is TGTGCCAGCAGCTTCCGCGCGGGTTTGGACACTGAAGCTTTCTTT. It yields the protein CASSFRAGLDTEAFF.

This clonotype was detected ten times or more. The chain employs TRBV15 and TRBJ2-1, with D possibly matching TRBD1 (5 bases). CDR3 length: 13 residues. V shed 3 bases and J shed 10 bases, with 13 bases lying between them. Germline V gene sequence: CDR1 LNHNV, CDR2 YYDKDF (reference sequence). The CDR3 nucleotides read TGTGCCACCAGCAGGGACACTCCGGACGAGCAGTTCTTC. Amino acids: CATSRDTPDEQFF.

The chain has TRBV18 and TRBJ2-7, with D possibly TRBD1 on 6 matching bases. Per the germline V gene, CDR1 is KGHSH and CDR2 is LQKENI. V was clipped by 2 bases and J by 0 bases, with 17 bases between them. This CDR3 has 17 residues. CDR3 residues: CASSPFTPGTSSYEQYF. The CDR3 DNA reads TGTGCCAGCTCACCATTCACCCCAGGGACAAGCTCCTACGAGCAGTACTTC.

Sample share makes this clonotype medium-sized. CDR3 amino acids: CASSLQRGVSTGELFF. Written as DNA, the CDR3 is TGTGCCAGTAGTCTCCAGCGGGGCGTTAGCACCGGGGAGCTGTTTTTT. The chain is built from TRBV19 and TRBJ2-2; 7 bases fit TRBD2. The CDR3 has 16 amino acids. Germline lookup yields CDR1 LNHDA and CDR2 SQIVND (reference sequence). After removal of 5 bases from V and 4 bases from J, the junction contained 10 bases not matched to a gene.

There are many counts of this clonotype. This chain uses TRBV11-1 with TRBJ1-5; 10 bases map to TRBD1. CDR1 SGHAT and CDR2 FQDESV come from the germline V gene (reference sequence). V lost 2 bases to trimming and J lost 3 bases; unmatched junction nucleotides: 7. The CDR3 has 17 residues. The DNA of the CDR3 is TGTGCCAGCAGCTTACCTAGGACAGGGGGAATCAATCAGCCCCAGCATTTT. Translated: CASSLPRTGGINQPQHF. Combining the CDR3 with reference TRBV11-1 and TRBJ1-5 gives the whole variable domain EAEVAQSPRYKITEKSQAVAFWCDPISGHATLYWYRQILGQGPELLVQFQDESVVDDSQLPKDRFSAERLKGVDSTLKIQPAELGDSAMYLCASSLPRTGGINQPQHFGDGTRLSIL.

This clonotype has ten or more counts. The V and J genes are TRBV5-1 and TRBJ1-4; 10 bases fit TRBD1. Germline V gene sequence: CDR1 SGHRS, CDR2 YFSETQ. V shed 5 bases, J shed 2 bases, and the junction held 9 bases outside the gene matches. This CDR3 contains 17 residues. The CDR3 spells CASSSGTGVSTNEKLFF. As DNA, the CDR3 is TGCGCCAGCAGTTCCGGGACAGGGGTATCGACTAATGAAAAACTGTTTTTT. Complete variable domain (other parts from reference TRBV5-1 and TRBJ1-4): KAGVTQTPRYLIKTRGQQVTLSCSPISGHRSVSWYQQTPGQGLQFLFEYFSETQRNKGNFPGRFSGRQFSNSRSEMNVSTLELGDSALYLCASSSGTGVSTNEKLFFGSGTQLSVL.

This clonotype was seen only a few times. The gene calls are TRBV9 and TRBJ1-3, with unresolved D. V dropped 1 base and J dropped 4 bases, with 12 bases sitting between them. The CDR3 length is 15 residues. Per the germline V gene, CDR1 is SGDLS and CDR2 is YYNGEE. The CDR3 here is CASSVMASSGNTIYF. In DNA, the CDR3 is TGTGCCAGCAGCGTAATGGCATCATCGGGAAACACCATATATTTT.

This clonotype was observed at least ten times. V usage is TRBV3-1 and J usage is TRBJ1-2, with D hard to call. Germline values: CDR1 LGHDT, CDR2 YNNKEL (reference sequence). The CDR3 contains 14 residues. Trimming left V 0 bases short and J 5 bases short, with 10 bases between. The CDR3 protein is CASSQEEGWYGYTF. The CDR3 DNA reads as TGTGCCAGCAGCCAAGAGGAGGGATGGTATGGCTACACCTTC. Full variable domain (missing parts from reference TRBV3-1 and TRBJ1-2): DTAVSQTPKYLVTQMGNDKSIKCEQNLGHDTMYWYKQDSKKFLKIMFSYNNKELIINETVPNRFSPKSPDKAHLNLHINSLELGDSAVYFCASSQEEGWYGYTFGSGTRLTVV.

Many counts were recorded for this clonotype. J is TRBJ2-3 and V is TRBV20-1; 8 positions match TRBD2. Germline CDR1 and CDR2: DFQATT and SNEGSKA (reference sequence). The trim removed 6 bases at V and 0 bases at J, leaving 11 bases unmatched. This CDR3 spans 16 amino acids. The CDR3 reads CSALYGGAASTDTQYF. DNA for the CDR3: TGCAGTGCACTCTACGGGGGGGCCGCTAGCACAGATACGCAGTATTTT.

The CDR3 reads CSVLKPGGEAFF. As DNA, the CDR3 is TGCAGCGTTCTAAAACCCGGGGGGGAAGCTTTCTTT. J is TRBJ1-1 and V is TRBV29-1; tentative D call: TRBD1 (5 bases). The CDR3 spans 12 residues. Germline CDR1 SQVTM, CDR2 ANQGSEA. Between the trimmed V and J ends, which lost 5 bases and 8 bases, there was a span of 15 bases.

This clonotype was observed at least ten times. This chain links TRBV5-1 with TRBJ2-3; D possibly corresponds to TRBD1 (6 bases). The CDR3 covers 16 residues. The ends were cut back, 3 bases at V and 2 bases at J, with 16 bases in the middle. Per the germline V gene, CDR1 is SGHRS and CDR2 is YFSETQ. As DNA, the CDR3 is TGCGCCAGCAGCTCCTCGACGACAGGTATCACAGATACGCAGTATTTT. This encodes CASSSSTTGITDTQYF.